A selection of T cell receptor beta chains follows, all from one sample in a study of T cells after yellow fever vaccination. In TCRdb, the 5' RACE reads were re-called with MiXCR into one record per CDR3 protein. The table lists a few hundred thousand distinct CDR3 sequences, roughly 8.7% of them singletons, with about a sixth in the top ten. The source was PBMCs, collected on the day of the first yellow fever vaccination. The origin of the receptors is a young man who received the YFV17D yellow fever vaccine. Each CDR3 is given with its conserved first and last residue. Fields, in order: D gene, clone size, J gene, V gene, CDR3 DNA, CDR3 protein. A D gene is named only where the DNA matches it firmly. Clone sizes are given selectively: once, few, many, or a class where the clone is expanded.

D gene: TRBD1; clone size: many; J gene: TRBJ1-5; V gene: TRBV12-3/TRBV12-4; CDR3 DNA: TGTGCCACCACAGGGGGCTGGGGTCAGCCCCAGCATTTT; CDR3 protein: CATTGGWGQPQHF
D gene: .; clone size: .; J gene: TRBJ2-6; V gene: TRBV30; CDR3 DNA: TGTGCCTGGAGCAACCCTTCTGGGGCCAACGTCCTGACTTTC; CDR3 protein: CAWSNPSGANVLTF
D gene: .; clone size: many; J gene: TRBJ1-5; V gene: TRBV19; CDR3 DNA: TGTGCCAGTAGTGACGGGGTGAGACAGCCCCAGCATTTT; CDR3 protein: CASSDGVRQPQHF
D gene: TRBD2; clone size: .; J gene: TRBJ2-1; V gene: TRBV20-1; CDR3 DNA: TGCAGTCTCTTAAGGGCGGGGGGCTACAATGAGCAGTTCTTC; CDR3 protein: CSLLRAGGYNEQFF
D gene: .; clone size: few; J gene: TRBJ2-1; V gene: TRBV7-2; CDR3 DNA: TGTGCCAGCAGGGGTGGGGGTTCTGACCTTTTCAATGAGCAGTTCTTC; CDR3 protein: CASRGGGSDLFNEQFF
D gene: .; clone size: few; J gene: TRBJ1-2; V gene: TRBV24-1; CDR3 DNA: TGTGCCACCAGTGATTCTAGACAGAACTCCTACTATGGCTACACCTTC; CDR3 protein: CATSDSRQNSYYGYTF
D gene: .; clone size: few; J gene: TRBJ1-5; V gene: TRBV6-6; CDR3 DNA: TGTGCCAGCAGCCGTCAACACAATCAGCCCCAGCATTTT; CDR3 protein: CASSRQHNQPQHF
D gene: TRBD1; clone size: .; J gene: TRBJ1-3; V gene: TRBV14; CDR3 DNA: TGTGCCAGCAGCCAGATGGGGCTTCGGACAGGCCTAATCTCTGGAAACACCATATATTTT; CDR3 protein: CASSQMGLRTGLISGNTIYF
D gene: .; clone size: many; J gene: TRBJ2-2; V gene: TRBV4-3; CDR3 DNA: TGCGCCAGCAGCCGAGACCTGGCCGGGGAGCTGTTTTTT; CDR3 protein: CASSRDLAGELFF
D gene: TRBD2; clone size: few; J gene: TRBJ2-3; V gene: TRBV7-3; CDR3 DNA: TGTGCCAGCAGCTACAGCGGGGGGGCGAGAGGCACAGATACGCAGTATTTT; CDR3 protein: CASSYSGGARGTDTQYF
D gene: .; clone size: few; J gene: TRBJ1-1; V gene: TRBV20-1; CDR3 DNA: TGCAGTGCTAGAGGAAGCAGGGCTGGCACTGAAGCTTTCTTT; CDR3 protein: CSARGSRAGTEAFF
D gene: .; clone size: few; J gene: TRBJ1-2; V gene: TRBV28; CDR3 DNA: TGTGCCAGCAGTCCCAGTTTGAGGGGAGGTGGCTACACCTTC; CDR3 protein: CASSPSLRGGGYTF
D gene: TRBD2; clone size: many; J gene: TRBJ2-1; V gene: TRBV5-1; CDR3 DNA: TGCGCCAGCAGCCTAGGACTAGCTTCGTACAATGAGCAGTTCTTC; CDR3 protein: CASSLGLASYNEQFF
D gene: .; clone size: .; J gene: TRBJ1-1; V gene: TRBV6-2/TRBV6-3; CDR3 DNA: TGTGCCAGCAGTTCCCCATGGAACACTGAAGCTTTCTTT; CDR3 protein: CASSSPWNTEAFF
D gene: .; clone size: many; J gene: TRBJ2-7; V gene: TRBV9; CDR3 DNA: TGTGCCAGCAGCGTAGGAGCGGGCGGAACCTACGAGCAGTACTTC; CDR3 protein: CASSVGAGGTYEQYF
D gene: .; clone size: few; J gene: TRBJ1-1; V gene: TRBV6-2/TRBV6-3; CDR3 DNA: .; CDR3 protein: CASTTIQGTLKLSF